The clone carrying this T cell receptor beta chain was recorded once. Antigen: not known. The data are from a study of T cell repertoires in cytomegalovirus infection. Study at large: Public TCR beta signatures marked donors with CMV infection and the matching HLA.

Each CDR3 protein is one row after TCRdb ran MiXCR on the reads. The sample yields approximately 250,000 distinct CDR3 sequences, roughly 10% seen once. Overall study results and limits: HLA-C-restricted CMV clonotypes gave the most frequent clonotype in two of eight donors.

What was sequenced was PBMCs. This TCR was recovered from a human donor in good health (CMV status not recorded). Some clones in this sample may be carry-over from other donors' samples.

CDR3 DNA sequence: TGTGCCAGCAGCTTAGGCCGGGGTGCCACTACCGGAAACACCATATATTTT. Its protein product is CASSLGRGATTGNTIYF. This chain connects TRBV7-2 to TRBJ1-3; D gene ambiguous. Trimming removed 1 base at V and 4 bases at J, with 17 bases between. The CDR3 length is 17 residues. Germline-derived CDR1 and CDR2 are SGHTA and FQGNSA.